The 25 T cell receptor beta chains listed next were all sequenced from one sample in a study of T cell repertoires in cytomegalovirus infection (dated 2019 in TCRdb). Sequenced on an Illumina HiSeq 1500. The public reads were quality trimmed at Q25 with fastp and then assembled into clones with MiXCR by TCRdb, keeping productive beta chains. Duplicate CDR3 protein sequences are folded into a single record with the most common DNA and genes. In this sample the table shows approximately 500,000 distinct CDR3 sequences, about 15% of which occur a single time. The top ten clones comprise about 24% of the sample. The sample was CD8+ T cells from PBMCs. Every receptor here comes from a human donor in good health (CMV status not recorded). Some clones in this sample may be carry-over from other donors' samples.

This clonotype was seen ten or more times. CDR3 amino acids: CASTDPDDSYEQYF. The CDR3 DNA reads TGTGCCAGCACCGACCCGGATGACTCCTACGAGCAGTACTTC. The chain combines TRBV6-1 with TRBJ2-7; D not resolved. Trimming cost V 7 bases and J 0 bases, with 13 bases left between them. Germline CDR1 is MNHNS and CDR2 is SASEGT. The CDR3 contains 14 residues.

The chain employs TRBV5-1 and TRBJ2-1; D could derive from TRBD1 or TRBD2 (6 bases each). CDR3 size: 13 residues. V lost 4 bases and J lost 7, with 12 bases in between. The germline V gene encodes CDR1 SGHRS and CDR2 YFSETQ. The CDR3 DNA sequence: TGCGCCAGCAGCCCCGGGGGCCAGAATGAGCAGTTCTTC. Protein: CASSPGGQNEQFF.

Turning to this clonotype: This may come from a read error, since a much larger clone is one base off. The genes are TRBV5-4 and TRBJ2-3; the D gene is possibly TRBD1 (6 bases). CDR3 length equals 13 residues. Germline CDR1 reads SGHNT; CDR2 reads YYREEE (reference sequence). Trimming took off 7 bases at V and 2 bases at J, with 11 bases between the two ends. CDR3 loop: CASFGDNTDTQYF. In DNA form, the CDR3 reads TGTGCCAGCTTCGGGGACAACACAGATACGCAGTATTTT.

This clonotype was observed a few times. This sequence joins TRBV11-2 and TRBJ2-7; 14 bases agree with TRBD2. This CDR3 region has 19 residues. CDR1 is SGHAT, CDR2 FQNNGV, per germline. V lost 2 bases and J lost 2; bases outside the gene matches: 11. CDR3 loop: CASSLNPGLAGEGAYEQYF. The CDR3 bases are TGTGCCAGCAGCTTAAACCCGGGACTAGCGGGGGAGGGGGCCTACGAGCAGTACTTC. Based on the CDR3 plus reference TRBV11-2 and TRBJ2-7, the full variable domain is EAGVAQSPRYKIIEKRQSVAFWCNPISGHATLYWYQQILGQGPKLLIQFQNNGVVDDSQLPKDRFSAERLKGVDSTLKIQPAKLEDSAVYLCASSLNPGLAGEGAYEQYFGPGTRLTVT.

This clonotype was counted a few times. This rearrangement joins TRBV10-3 to TRBJ2-2; TRBD2 aligns across 11 bases. From germline, CDR1 is ENHRY and CDR2 SYGVKD. V trimming: 8 bases; J trimming: 4 bases; junction bases outside the gene matches: 12. The CDR3 length is 17 residues. CDR3 in amino acids: CAIGDRSLAGGTGELFF. DNA of the CDR3: TGTGCCATCGGGGACAGGTCTCTAGCGGGGGGCACCGGGGAGCTGTTTTTT.

This clonotype has just a few counts. The chain has TRBV20-1 and TRBJ2-7; perhaps TRBD1 as D (5 bases). The CDR3 contains 13 residues. The V gene lost 3 bases and the J gene lost 2 bases, with 11 bases spanning the gap. Per the germline V gene, CDR1 is DFQATT and CDR2 is SNEGSKA (reference sequence). This CDR3 reads CSASTGITYEQYF. The CDR3 coding sequence is TGCAGTGCTAGCACAGGTATTACCTACGAGCAGTACTTC.

This clonotype was counted between two and nine times. This chain uses TRBV15 with TRBJ2-5, with TRBD2 matching over 16 bases. Losses at the gene ends were 5 bases for V and 4 bases for J; bases not matched to a gene: 10. The CDR3 covers 18 residues. Germline V gene lookup returns CDR1 LNHNV and CDR2 YYDKDF (reference sequence). The CDR3 DNA reads as TGTGCCACCAGCTTCGGGACTAGCGGGAGGGATCGGGGAGAGACCCAGTACTTC. Amino acid sequence: CATSFGTSGRDRGETQYF. Filled out from reference TRBV15 and TRBJ2-5, the complete variable domain reads DAMVIQNPRYQVTQFGKPVTLSCSQTLNHNVMYWYQQKSSQAPKLLFHYYDKDFNNEADTPDNFQSRRPNTSFCFLDIRSPGLGDTAMYLCATSFGTSGRDRGETQYFGPGTRLLVL.

This clonotype appeared a few times. Likely a read error: the CDR3 ends without its conserved phenylalanine or tryptophan. The chain is built from TRBV6-2 or TRBV6-3 and TRBJ2-5, with D possibly called TRBD1 or TRBD2 (6 bases each). The CDR3 spans 16 residues. Trimming shortened V by 6 bases and J by 0 bases, and 17 bases separated the two germline ends. Germline loops: CDR1 MNHEY, CDR2 SVGEGT. The CDR3 bases are TGTGCCAGCAGCCGGGGGCGTTACGGGAACCAAGAGACCCAGTACTTA. Protein product: CASSRGRYGNQETQYL.

This clonotype was seen at least ten times. The chain has TRBV7-6 and TRBJ1-1; D remains ambiguous. Germline V CDR1 and CDR2: SGHVS, FNYEAQ. The CDR3 contains 13 residues. The ends were cut back, 4 bases at V and 1 base at J, with 7 bases in the middle. The CDR3 bases are TGTGCCAGCAGCTCCAGGAGGAACACTGAAGCTTTCTTT. Its translation: CASSSRRNTEAFF.

The CDR3 DNA is TGTGCCAGCAGAACCACCGACAGGGCTAACTATGGCTACACCTTC. This gives the protein CASRTTDRANYGYTF. The chain employs TRBV27 and TRBJ1-2; 7 bases match TRBD1. V was clipped by 6 bases and J by 0 bases; unmatched bases: 7. The CDR3 covers 15 residues. CDR1 and CDR2 from the germline V gene are MNHEY and SMNVEV (reference sequence).

The chain combines TRBV9 with TRBJ2-5, with a possible D match to TRBD1 (6 bases). This CDR3 is 14 amino acids long. Trimming pared 4 bases from V and 1 base from J, leaving 11 bases between. CDR1 is SGDLS, CDR2 YYNGEE, per germline. DNA of the CDR3: TGTGCCAGCAGCCGAGGGGGAGTCCAAGAGACCCAGTACTTC. Translating gives CASSRGGVQETQYF.

The chain has TRBV30 and TRBJ2-2; a weak D match, TRBD1 (6 bases). The CDR3 is 16 residues long. Germline CDR1 reads GTSNPN; CDR2 reads SVGIG (reference sequence). Deletions cut 0 bases from V and 5 bases from J, with 16 bases between. The CDR3 spells CAWSVIGGRGTGELFF. The CDR3 DNA is TGTGCCTGGAGTGTGATAGGGGGTAGGGGAACCGGGGAGCTGTTTTTT.

This clonotype was observed a few times. This chain joins TRBV5-1 and TRBJ2-2; D is undetermined. The germline CDR1 and CDR2 sequences are SGHRS and YFSETQ. The length of the CDR3 is 15 residues. V lost 6 bases and J lost 0, with 12 bases in between. CDR3 sequence: CASISPGSNTGELFF. The DNA of the CDR3 is TGCGCCAGCATCTCCCCCGGTTCGAACACCGGGGAGCTGTTTTTT. The full variable domain, in which reference TRBV5-1 and TRBJ2-2 provide the parts outside the CDR3, is KAGVTQTPRYLIKTRGQQVTLSCSPISGHRSVSWYQQTPGQGLQFLFEYFSETQRNKGNFPGRFSGRQFSNSRSEMNVSTLELGDSALYLCASISPGSNTGELFFGEGSRLTVL.

This clonotype came up a few times. The rearrangement uses TRBV4-1 and TRBJ1-1; D is ambiguous. Germline V gene data show CDR1 as MGHRA and CDR2 as YSYEKL. The V end was cut by 1 base, the J end by 7 bases, with 10 bases between. This CDR3 is 13 amino acids long. CDR3 in DNA: TGCGCCAGCAGCCAAGTAAGCGGTCATGAAGCTTTCTTT. Its translation: CASSQVSGHEAFF.

V is TRBV2 and J is TRBJ2-3; possibly TRBD1 for D (6 bases). The germline V and J ends were trimmed by 6 bases and 3 bases, with 16 bases remaining between them. Germline V gives CDR1 SNHLY, CDR2 FYNNEI. The CDR3 is 15 residues long. Written as DNA, the CDR3 is TGTGCCAGCAGATACCTTCAACAGGGAACAGATACGCAGTATTTT. Residues: CASRYLQQGTDTQYF.

Concerning this clonotype: A much larger clonotype is one base distant, so this may be a read error. The chain combines TRBV7-4 with TRBJ2-7; D perhaps matches TRBD1 (5 bases). This CDR3 has 15 amino acids. In germline, CDR1 is SGHVT, CDR2 SQSDAQ. The CDR3 DNA follows: TGTGCCAGCAGATTAGGGGTTGCCTCCTCCTACGTGCAGTACTTC. This encodes CASRLGVASSYVQYF.

This clonotype was observed a handful of times. Since a much larger clone is just one base distant, this may be a read error. This chain connects TRBV7-2 to TRBJ2-7; 11 nucleotides agree with TRBD1. The CDR3 consists of 16 residues. V gave up 3 bases and J gave up 5 bases; unmatched junction bases: 9. Germline assignment: CDR1 SGHTA and CDR2 FQGNSA. CDR3 loop: CASSLVGTGGSHEQYF. The CDR3 nucleotides are TGTGCCAGCAGCTTGGTCGGGACAGGGGGAAGCCACGAGCAGTACTTC.

The table lists this clonotype with many counts. The chain uses TRBV6-1 and TRBJ1-2; the D gene is possibly TRBD1 (6 bases). Germline V gene sequence: CDR1 MNHNS, CDR2 SASEGT. The CDR3 contains 17 residues. The V gene lost 8 bases and the J gene lost 0 bases, with 22 bases spanning the gap. CDR3 DNA sequence: TGTGCCAGCCCTCAGGACAGTATCCAAGAGCCTAACTATGGCTACACCTTC. It codes for CASPQDSIQEPNYGYTF.

This clonotype was counted many times. This chain links TRBV7-8 with TRBJ1-2; no firm D call. Looked up from germline, CDR1 is SGHVS and CDR2 is FQNEAQ. Trimming took 3 bases from V and 6 from J, leaving 5 bases between them. The CDR3 is made up of 11 amino acids. CDR3 residues: CASSFGDGYTF. In nucleotides, the CDR3 is TGTGCCAGCAGCTTTGGTGATGGCTACACCTTC.

This clonotype was recorded at least ten times. The V and J genes are TRBV7-3 and TRBJ2-5; TRBD2 aligns across 7 bases. Looked up from germline, CDR1 is SGHTA and CDR2 is FQGTGA. Trimming removed 0 bases from V and 4 bases from J; junction bases left unmatched: 5. There are 15 residues in the CDR3. The CDR3 loop is CASSLTAGEVETQYF. The CDR3, as DNA: TGTGCCAGCAGCTTAACTGCGGGGGAGGTAGAGACCCAGTACTTC.

The CDR3 loop reads CASSQPQGAANYGYTF. Here the CDR3 DNA reads TGTGCCAGCAGCCAACCCCAGGGGGCAGCTAACTATGGCTACACCTTC. The genes are TRBV7-9 and TRBJ1-2; 8 bases line up with TRBD1. From germline, CDR1 is SEHNR and CDR2 FQNEAQ (reference sequence). The junction had 8 bases not matched to a gene; V was cut back by 5 bases and J by 0 bases. The CDR3 contains 16 residues.

In this sample, this clonotype turned up many times. This chain uses TRBV7-9 with TRBJ2-7; D is perhaps TRBD1 or TRBD2 (5 bases each). The length of the CDR3 is 15 residues. Trimming stripped 5 bases from V and 0 bases from J, with 14 bases between. Germline values: CDR1 SEHNR, CDR2 FQNEAQ (reference sequence). The CDR3 sequence is CASSRDPASSYEQYF. The CDR3 bases are TGTGCCAGCAGCCGGGACCCCGCTAGCTCCTACGAGCAGTACTTC.

This clonotype turned up a few times. The chain is built from TRBV18 and TRBJ2-5, with 8 bases lining up with TRBD1. From germline, CDR1 is KGHSH and CDR2 LQKENI. The CDR3 extends over 17 amino acids. Trimming at V came to 3 bases and at J to 1 base, leaving 10 bases not matched to a gene. CDR3 in amino acids: CASSPQYRDRRQETQYF. CDR3 DNA: TGTGCCAGCTCACCGCAGTACCGGGACAGGCGCCAAGAGACCCAGTACTTC.

In its sample, this clonotype was seen many times. The rearrangement joins TRBV6-1 to TRBJ2-1; perhaps D is TRBD1 or TRBD2 (7 bases each). This CDR3 has 16 amino acids. Germline-derived CDR1 and CDR2 are MNHNS and SASEGT. Trimming stripped 7 bases from V and 6 bases from J, with 22 bases between. CDR3 DNA sequence: TGTGCCAGCAACCTACAGGGGCGGACTAGGAGCAATGAGCAGTTCTTC. This codes for CASNLQGRTRSNEQFF.

This clonotype came up a few times. V gene TRBV5-1 combines with J gene TRBJ2-7; D is unclear. The CDR3 sequence is 13 residues long. V shed 5 bases and J shed 0 bases, with 9 bases lying between them. Germline V lookup: CDR1 SGHRS, CDR2 YFSETQ. In DNA, the CDR3 is TGCGCCAGCAGTAAGGGCGGCTCCTACGAGCAGTACTTC. Translation: CASSKGGSYEQYF.